What follows describes a single T cell receptor (beta chain). What it binds is not known. Relative to the germline gene, one junction end is altered; a read error may explain this. Germline CDR1 is MNHEY and CDR2 is SVGAGI. This CDR3 contains 13 residues. This entry belongs to a study of tumor and adjacent non-tumor tissue in lung cancer. As for the study in general: The cohort had roughly 12 adenocarcinoma, a couple of squamous cell and 1 small cell patients.

Points from the study as a whole: Compared with tumor, normal lung showed significantly lower TCR diversity. In normal lung, the top 100 clones were significantly more dominant than in tumor.

TCRbeta libraries were built with three rounds of nested PCR, modified from ARM-PCR. TCRdb redid the calling of the multiplex PCR reads with MiXCR, one entry per CDR3 protein. The table shows about 75,000 distinct CDR3 sequences, with nearly 70% occurring only once. The template was RNA from unsorted bulk tissue. The normal lung tissue was taken more than 3 cm from the tumor edge. The J gene is TRBJ2-1, the V gene TRBV6-5; D uncertain. The source is a woman between 50 and 59 years old with non-small cell lung cancer. Sequencing input: distant non-tumor lung tissue. CDR3 sequence: CANSSLQHAEQFF. The CDR3 DNA follows: TGTGCCAACAGTTCCTTGCAGCATGCTGAGCAGTTCTTC.